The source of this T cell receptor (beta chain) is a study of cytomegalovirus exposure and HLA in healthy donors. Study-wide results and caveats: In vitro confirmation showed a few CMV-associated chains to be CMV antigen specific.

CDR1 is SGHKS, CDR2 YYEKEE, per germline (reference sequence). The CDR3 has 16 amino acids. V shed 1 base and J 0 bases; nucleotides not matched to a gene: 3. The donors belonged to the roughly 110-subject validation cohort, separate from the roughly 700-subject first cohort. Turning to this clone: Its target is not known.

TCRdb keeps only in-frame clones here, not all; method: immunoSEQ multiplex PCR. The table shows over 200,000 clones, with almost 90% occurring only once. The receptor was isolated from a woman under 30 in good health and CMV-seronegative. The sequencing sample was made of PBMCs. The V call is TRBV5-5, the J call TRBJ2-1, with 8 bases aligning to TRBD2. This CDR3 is CASSLTGTSSYNEQFF. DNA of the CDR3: TGTGCCAGCAGCTTGACCGGGACTAGCTCCTACAATGAGCAGTTCTTC.